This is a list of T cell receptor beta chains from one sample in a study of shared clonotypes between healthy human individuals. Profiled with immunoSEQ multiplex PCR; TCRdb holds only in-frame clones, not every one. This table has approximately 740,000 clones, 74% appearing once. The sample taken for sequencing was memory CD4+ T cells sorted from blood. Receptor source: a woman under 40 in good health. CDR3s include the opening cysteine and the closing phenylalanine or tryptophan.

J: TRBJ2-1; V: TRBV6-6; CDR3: CASSLEEALSYNEQFF
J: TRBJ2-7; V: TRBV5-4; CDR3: CASSSKGGSYEQYF
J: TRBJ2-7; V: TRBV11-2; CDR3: CASSSGTGGAYEQYF
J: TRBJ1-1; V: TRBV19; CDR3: CASSPPHRISTEAFF
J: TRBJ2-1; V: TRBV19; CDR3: CASSMDRDSGYNEQFF
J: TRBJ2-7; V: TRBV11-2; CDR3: CASSLGLASYEQYF
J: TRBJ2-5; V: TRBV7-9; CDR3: CASSLALETQYF
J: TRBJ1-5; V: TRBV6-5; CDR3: CASSSSGQGIWHF
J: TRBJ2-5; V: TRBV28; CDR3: CASSFVATKTQYF
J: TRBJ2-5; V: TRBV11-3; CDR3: CASSHPGTVVEETQYF
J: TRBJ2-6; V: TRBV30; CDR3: CAWGNSNVLTF
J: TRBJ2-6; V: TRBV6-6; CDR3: CASSKSGATGANVLTF
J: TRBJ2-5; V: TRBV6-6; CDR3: CASRKGLAGQETQYF
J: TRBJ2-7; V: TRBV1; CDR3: CTSSHPGRRDRAFTSSYEQYF
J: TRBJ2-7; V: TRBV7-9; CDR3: CASSTLGGAKGYEQYF
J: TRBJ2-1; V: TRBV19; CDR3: CASSSRIEPSYNEQFF
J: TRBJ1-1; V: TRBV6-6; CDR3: CASSNPTGGPNTEAFF
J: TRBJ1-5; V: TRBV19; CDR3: CASSIAWTDRRSQPQHF
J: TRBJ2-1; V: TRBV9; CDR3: CASSVAPLAGGNNEQFF
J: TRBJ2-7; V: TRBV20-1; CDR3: CSARDSKLWYF
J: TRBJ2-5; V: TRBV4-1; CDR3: CATLGKRTDQETQYF
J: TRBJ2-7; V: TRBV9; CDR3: CASSPRGRLYEQYF
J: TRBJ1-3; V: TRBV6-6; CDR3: CASSSGLIGNTIYF
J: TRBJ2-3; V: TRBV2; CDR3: CASRIGLVGADTQYF
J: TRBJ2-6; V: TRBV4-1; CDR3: CASAITGLLAGANVLTF
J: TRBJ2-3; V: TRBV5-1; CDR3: CASSPQGGRERWDTQYF
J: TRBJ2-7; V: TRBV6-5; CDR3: CASSYSSVAGSYEQYF
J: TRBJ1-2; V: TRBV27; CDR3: CASSATRGRGYTF
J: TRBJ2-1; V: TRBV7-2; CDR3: CASSFAPDGIQFF
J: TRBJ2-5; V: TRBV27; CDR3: CASSAAGTGGYETQYF
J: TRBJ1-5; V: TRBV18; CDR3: CASSPAARNQPQHF
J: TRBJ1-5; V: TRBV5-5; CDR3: CASSLGTVFGNQPQHF
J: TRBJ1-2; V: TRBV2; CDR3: CASGRDSNYGYTF
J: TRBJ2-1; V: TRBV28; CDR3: CASRDYNEQFF
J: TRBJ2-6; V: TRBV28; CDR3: CASSFGVAGANVLTF
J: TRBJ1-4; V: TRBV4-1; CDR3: CASSQTGGEKLFF
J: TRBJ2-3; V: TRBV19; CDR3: CASSNRDTDTQYF
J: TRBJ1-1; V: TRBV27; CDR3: CASGMTGMNTEAFF
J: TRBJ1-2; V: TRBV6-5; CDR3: CASSRTLENYGYTF
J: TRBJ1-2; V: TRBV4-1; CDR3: CASSPGVGYGYTF
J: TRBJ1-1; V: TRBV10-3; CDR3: CAISAGGFGTEAFF
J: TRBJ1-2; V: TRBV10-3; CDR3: CAISGTGTGEVTKVDGYTF
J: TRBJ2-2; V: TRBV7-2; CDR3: CASSFTPPNTGELFF
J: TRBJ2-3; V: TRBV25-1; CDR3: CATPLGSQDSQYF
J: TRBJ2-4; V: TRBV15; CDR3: CATSREAAGRDIQYF
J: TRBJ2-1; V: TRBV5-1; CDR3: CASRSSGRNEQFF
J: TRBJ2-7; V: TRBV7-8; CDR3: CASSFSGRANEQYF
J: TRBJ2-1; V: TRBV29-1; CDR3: CSVGVQGVYEQFF
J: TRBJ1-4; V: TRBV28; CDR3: CATTRTGFAMRLFF
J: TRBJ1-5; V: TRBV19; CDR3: CASTGYEGQPQHF
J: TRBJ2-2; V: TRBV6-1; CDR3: CASGTGHTLGELFF
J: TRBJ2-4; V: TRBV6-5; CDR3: CASRGASNIQYF
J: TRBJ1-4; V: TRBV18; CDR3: CASSRASRDEKLFF
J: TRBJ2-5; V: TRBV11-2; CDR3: CASSSRLGQETQYF
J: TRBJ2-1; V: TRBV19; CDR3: CASSTTTGTGGYNEQFF
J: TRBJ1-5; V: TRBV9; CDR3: CASSPGDHQPQHF
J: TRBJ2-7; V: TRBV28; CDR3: CASRSLSGSYEQYF
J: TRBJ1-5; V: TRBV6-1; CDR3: CASVPGRSLGPQHF
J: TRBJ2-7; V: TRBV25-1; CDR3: CASSEGVAGGTEQYF